Below, one T cell receptor beta chain is given with its context. The antigen this receptor binds is unknown. Nothing much larger sits one base from this clone, and base qualities are not available. Library construction relied on the immunoSEQ multiplex PCR assay. The immuneACCESS repertoire file appears here via TCRdb, limited to in-frame rearrangements. These files lack a portion of the clones; in checked studies, under half of the deficit traces to unresolved V genes, and the cause of the others is not known. The sample contains 20,000 to 30,000 clones, 81% of them found a single time. Clones ranked in the top ten supply 1% to 1.4% of the sample. This sample is part of a study of T cells in narcolepsy (dated by TCRdb to 2016 to 2019). For the study in its entirety: The study enrolled patients with narcolepsy type 1 or type 2 (NT1, NT2) together with healthy control donors. The study sought autoreactive T cells targeting hypocretin neuron self-antigens (hypocretin, TRIB2) in narcolepsy patients, using TCR Vbeta sequencing to track clonotypes in blood and CSF.

For TCR Vbeta sequencing, memory CD4+ T cells were sorted ex vivo from the peripheral blood of both healthy controls and narcolepsy patients. Broader findings and caveats from the paper: Autoreactive clonotypes were reported to be detected serially in the blood of the same patients and of different patients, but not in the blood of healthy controls. Plots comparing CSF and blood CD4+ T cell clonotypes from the same patient highlighted HCRT-specific and TRIB2-specific autoreactive clonotypes. No sequences matching autoreactive T cell clones were present in some of the blood memory CD4+ repertoires from patients and controls. Numbers of sequenced blood memory CD4+ clonotypes were comparable, averaging around 42,000 in patients and approximately 30,000 in controls.

The specimen was memory (CD45RA-) CD4+ T cells from blood. The label giving this sample's cell subset or site can be read as: memory T cells sorted ex vivo from peripheral blood. The sequence derives from a human donor in good health.

The DNA sequence follows: TGTGCCAGCAGTCTCGCATCTGGTAACATTCAGTACTTC. This encodes CASSLASGNIQYF. This sequence uses TRBV6-6 and TRBJ2-4, with no D gene named confidently. Trimming costs V 5 bases and J 7 bases, and their ends lie 12 bases apart. Counted from cysteine to phenylalanine, this CDR3 has 13 amino acids. Solely the CDR3 DNA is kept, with 39 bases framed from the first base. CDR1 and CDR2, looked up from the germline V gene (reference sequence), are MNHNY and SVGAGI.